The rows below give T cell receptor beta chains drawn from one sample of a study of T cells in Graves' hyperthyroidism and ophthalmopathy. TCRdb re-called the multiplex PCR reads through MiXCR, storing one row per CDR3 protein. The table shows about 570,000 distinct CDR3 sequences, with 12% to 15% occurring only once. The source material was blood. The receptors were gathered from a woman between 40 and 50 years old with Graves' hyperthyroidism. Both conserved end residues are trimmed from each CDR3. D genes are given only for firm matches. The size field is filled for only some rows; it gives once, few, many or a size class.

CDR3 protein	J gene	clone size	D gene	V gene
ASSQSGARTNEKLF	TRBJ1-4	many	.	TRBV3-1
SVGPAPNTGGLF	TRBJ2-2	few	.	TRBV29-1
ATSQEPTDEQF	TRBJ2-1	.	.	TRBV24-1
ASRLGQNTGELF	TRBJ2-2	.	.	TRBV5-6
ASSYRSLSYTSYNEQF	TRBJ2-1	many	.	TRBV6-2/TRBV6-3
SVRDSGSYEQY	TRBJ2-7	many	.	TRBV29-1
ASSSGRTGGYGYT	TRBJ1-2	.	TRBD1	TRBV5-1
ASSLVEQGNTEAF	TRBJ1-1	few	.	TRBV7-9
ASTRRSGGDSGNTIY	TRBJ1-3	.	.	TRBV7-9
ASSPRTSGRTKYEQY	TRBJ2-7	.	TRBD2	TRBV3-1
ASSPRSRGGAF	TRBJ1-1	many	.	TRBV28
ASSQEVASSSGNNEQF	TRBJ2-1	.	TRBD2	TRBV4-1
ASSSRQGTSNTGELF	TRBJ2-2	.	TRBD1	TRBV7-6
ASSLGTSGRNYEQY	TRBJ2-7	.	TRBD2	TRBV11-2
ASSLSGGNQPRH	TRBJ1-5	.	TRBD1	TRBV5-6
ASSEGSDTQY	TRBJ2-3	many	.	TRBV10-1
SPLYQETQY	TRBJ2-5	few	.	TRBV20-1
ASSELLGLGNEQY	TRBJ2-7	.	.	TRBV6-1
ASSEPNRSNQPQH	TRBJ1-5	.	.	TRBV6-1